This TCR beta chain was sequenced in a study of blood T cell repertoires in COVID-19. Self-reported history from a screening survey and questionnaire set each donor's cohort. TCRdb's table, derived via immunoSEQ multiplex PCR, lists solely in-frame clones and lacks some. There are over 200,000 clones in the sample; roughly four fifths occur only once, and approximately 15% lies in the top ten. The CDR3 consists of 14 residues. The V gene's germline CDR1 is SGHRS and CDR2 YFSETQ. V shed 6 bases, J shed 7 bases, and the junction held 8 bases outside the gene matches. The source material was PBMCs or T cells enriched from blood (not recorded which). This receptor was taken from a man aged 35 to 55 who had recovered from COVID-19. The V and J genes are TRBV5-1 and TRBJ1-4; TRBD1 agrees at 8 bases. The CDR3 DNA sequence: TGCGCCAGCATCAGGCCAGGGGGCTTTGAAAAACTGTTTTTT. The encoded protein is CASIRPGGFEKLFF.